The sequence of this T cell receptor (beta chain) was determined in a study of beta chain features in type 1 diabetes. Broader study findings: TCRB CDR3s were moderately but significantly shorter in Type 1 diabetes patients in all four CD4+ subsets.

Every isolated RNA sample was fully reverse transcribed, so sequencing captured expressed TCRB transcripts. Sequencing used immunoSEQ multiplex PCR; TCRdb keeps in-frame clones, though not all of them. The sample lists 400,000 or so clones, 9.6% occurring once. Sorted CD4+ subsets: naive, central memory, regulatory, stem cell-like memory (CD45RO/CCR7/CD25/CD127/CD95/CD27 panel). This clone was detected ten times or more. Its specificity is unknown. This CDR3 has 13 amino acids. V gave up 6 bases and J gave up 3 bases, with 9 bases separating them. CDR1 is MDHEN and CDR2 is SYDVKM in the germline V gene.

The sequence came from a man aged 25-45 years with type 1 diabetes. This sequence joins TRBV28 and TRBJ2-1; possible D gene TRBD1, 5 bases. Sequenced sample: central memory CD4+ T cells from blood. CDR3 DNA sequence: TGTGCCAGCAGACTACAGGTCTACAATGAGCAGTTCTTC. Translation gives CASRLQVYNEQFF.